One and the same sample provided the 32 T cell receptor beta chains below, sequenced in a study of cytomegalovirus exposure and HLA in healthy donors. TCRdb's table, derived via immunoSEQ multiplex PCR, lists solely in-frame clones and lacks some. The sample has about 69,000 clones; around 93% are singletons. Sequenced material: PBMCs. These receptor sequences come from a woman under 30 in good health and CMV-seronegative.

The gene calls are TRBV14 and TRBJ2-7, with D possibly TRBD2 on 5 matching bases. Germline V gene sequence: CDR1 SGHDN, CDR2 FVKESK. The V and J ends lost 3 bases and 2 bases respectively, with 14 bases between them. CDR3 length equals 15 residues. This CDR3 reads CASSHLAGPTYEQYF. In DNA form, the CDR3 reads TGTGCCAGCAGCCATTTGGCGGGTCCCACCTACGAGCAGTACTTC.

This clone was seen more than once but under ten times. The chain couples TRBV7-2 to TRBJ2-1; the match to TRBD1 covers 10 bases. J lost 4 bases, V lost 4 bases, and 7 bases had no gene match. CDR3 size: 16 residues. Germline CDR1 is SGHTA and CDR2 is FQGNSA. DNA of the CDR3: TGTGCCAGCAGCTCGCGGCCGGGACAGGGGTACAATGAGCAGTTCTTC. This encodes CASSSRPGQGYNEQFF. The full variable domain, its missing parts supplied by reference TRBV7-2 and TRBJ2-1, is GAGVSQSPSNKVTEKGKDVELRCDPISGHTALYWYRQSLGQGLEFLIYFQGNSAPDKSGLPSDRFSAERTGGSVSTLTIQRTQQEDSAVYLCASSSRPGQGYNEQFFGPGTRLTVL.

This clone is a singleton in its sample. This rearrangement joins TRBV6-1 to TRBJ1-1; 8 bases are shared with TRBD1. V was pared by 8 bases and J by 1 base, with 3 bases of the junction left unmatched. Germline lookup yields CDR1 MNHNS and CDR2 SASEGT. This CDR3 contains 13 residues. CDR3: CASAQGGNTEAFF. CDR3 in DNA: TGTGCCAGCGCACAGGGGGGGAACACTGAAGCTTTCTTT.

The genes are TRBV6-5 and TRBJ1-1, with D uncertain. The CDR3 length is 13 residues. CDR1 MNHEY and CDR2 SVGAGI come from the germline V gene. Trimming cost V 6 bases and J 1 base, with 9 bases left between them. This CDR3 reads CASRLAQNTEAFF. CDR3 bases: TGTGCCAGCAGACTTGCCCAGAACACTGAAGCTTTCTTT.

The V call is TRBV27, the J call TRBJ1-1, with D tentatively TRBD1 (5 bases). CDR3 length: 14 amino acids. CDR1 MNHEY and CDR2 SMNVEV come from the germline V gene (reference sequence). Trimming cost V 2 bases and J 4 bases, with 11 bases left between them. CDR3 amino acids: CASSLAGVTTEAFF. In DNA, the CDR3 is TGTGCCAGCAGTTTAGCGGGGGTGACCACTGAAGCTTTCTTT.

The chain combines TRBV10-2 with TRBJ2-7; 12 bases agree with TRBD2. CDR1 is WSHSY and CDR2 is SAAADI in the germline V gene. V shed 6 bases and J 3 bases; nucleotides not matched to a gene: 12. The CDR3 has 17 residues. CDR3 coding DNA: TGCGCCAGCAGCGTGGGACTAGCGGGCACCACGATCTACGAGCAGTACTTC. Its protein product is CASSVGLAGTTIYEQYF.

V usage is TRBV28 and J usage is TRBJ2-3, with a weak D call TRBD1 (5 bases). This CDR3 has 14 residues. The ends were cut back, 3 bases at V and 4 bases at J, with 11 bases in the middle. CDR1 and CDR2 from the germline V gene are MDHEN and SYDVKM. This chain's CDR3 is CASSFARESDTQYF. The DNA of the CDR3 is TGTGCCAGCAGTTTTGCCAGGGAATCAGATACGCAGTATTTT.

The J gene is TRBJ2-7, the V gene TRBV15; 7 bases are shared with TRBD1. The trim removed 5 bases at V and 1 base at J, leaving 8 bases unmatched. The CDR3 is made up of 15 amino acids. Per the germline V gene, CDR1 is LNHNV and CDR2 is YYDKDF (reference sequence). This chain's CDR3 is CATSGSGGLSYEQYF. The CDR3 bases are TGTGCCACCAGCGGATCAGGGGGTTTATCCTACGAGCAGTACTTC.

This chain connects TRBV4-2 to TRBJ2-5; 8 nucleotides line up with TRBD2. V gave up 0 bases and J gave up 1 base; unmatched junction bases: 1. Germline lookup yields CDR1 LGHNA and CDR2 YNFKEQ. This CDR3 contains 15 residues. The CDR3 sequence is CASSQDRGGQETQYF. The CDR3 region has the DNA TGTGCCAGCAGCCAAGATCGGGGGGGCCAAGAGACCCAGTACTTC.

CDR3 sequence (DNA): TGTGCCAGCAGCTCCGGACGGGCGGGGGGCTACACCTTC. Protein: CASSSGRAGGYTF. This chain connects TRBV27 to TRBJ1-2; D remains ambiguous. CDR1 and CDR2 from the germline V gene are MNHEY and SMNVEV (reference sequence). The CDR3 spans 13 residues. With 6 bases removed from V and 8 bases from J, the gap between germline ends came to 16 bases.

The chain links TRBV29-1 to TRBJ2-7; 9 bases match TRBD1. The junction had 13 bases not matched to a gene; V was cut back by 7 bases and J by 3 bases. CDR3 length equals 15 residues. The germline V gene encodes CDR1 SQVTM and CDR2 ANQGSEA. The CDR3 loop is CSAEPGQGGHYEQYF. DNA for the CDR3: TGCAGCGCGGAACCGGGACAGGGTGGCCACTACGAGCAGTACTTC.

Concerning this clone itself: At the DNA level, this CDR3 is encoded by other sequences in the same sample as well. The gene calls are TRBV6-4 and TRBJ2-1; TRBD1 matches at 9 bases. J lost 3 bases, V lost 0 bases, and 0 bases had no gene match. The CDR3 extends over 15 amino acids. CDR1 and CDR2 (germline): MRHNA, SNTAGT. The CDR3 spells CASSDSTGGYNEQFF. The CDR3 nucleotides are TGTGCCAGCAGTGACTCGACAGGGGGCTACAATGAGCAGTTCTTC.

The V gene is TRBV10-2, the J gene TRBJ2-5, with 7 bases matching TRBD1. This CDR3 is built from 16 residues. V lost 3 bases and J lost 2; bases outside the gene matches: 9. Germline V gene lookup returns CDR1 WSHSY and CDR2 SAAADI. CDR3 bases: TGCGCCAGCAGTGATGTTTGGAACAGGGGACAAGAGACCCAGTACTTC. Translating gives CASSDVWNRGQETQYF.

The chain links TRBV4-1 to TRBJ2-7, with a weak D call TRBD1 (5 bases). Germline CDR1 and CDR2: MGHRA and YSYEKL. The CDR3 loop spans 13 amino acids. V was pared by 4 bases and J by 5 bases, with 12 bases between. DNA for the CDR3: TGCGCCAGCAGCCTAGACATCAGGGACGAGCAGTACTTC. Translation: CASSLDIRDEQYF.

The gene calls are TRBV15 and TRBJ2-7; 9 bases are shared with TRBD1. V lost 5 bases to trimming and J lost 2 bases; unmatched junction nucleotides: 10. CDR3 size: 16 residues. Germline V gene lookup returns CDR1 LNHNV and CDR2 YYDKDF (reference sequence). The CDR3 reads CATSSSVGTGTYEQYF. The CDR3 nucleotides are TGTGCCACCAGCTCCAGCGTGGGGACAGGGACCTACGAGCAGTACTTC. Full variable domain (rest looked up from reference TRBV15 and TRBJ2-7): DAMVIQNPRYQVTQFGKPVTLSCSQTLNHNVMYWYQQKSSQAPKLLFHYYDKDFNNEADTPDNFQSRRPNTSFCFLDIRSPGLGDTAMYLCATSSSVGTGTYEQYFGPGTRLTVT.

This clone was recorded once. V usage is TRBV4-1 and J usage is TRBJ2-2; the match to TRBD1 covers 10 bases. This CDR3 contains 15 residues. Per the germline V gene, CDR1 is MGHRA and CDR2 is YSYEKL. Unmatched junction bases numbered 3, after V lost 4 bases and J lost 4 bases. The CDR3, as DNA: TGCGCCAGCAGCCGAGGACAGGGGGGCACCGGGGAGCTGTTTTTT. This gives the protein CASSRGQGGTGELFF.

The chain carries TRBV6-5 and TRBJ1-2; 7 bases line up with TRBD1. The junction had 7 bases not matched to a gene; V was cut back by 3 bases and J by 0 bases. This CDR3 region has 16 residues. Germline values: CDR1 MNHEY, CDR2 SVGAGI. CDR3 sequence (DNA): TGTGCCAGCAGTTATACGAGGGACAGAACTAACTATGGCTACACCTTC. Protein: CASSYTRDRTNYGYTF.

The chain recombines TRBV18 with TRBJ2-1, with D possibly matching TRBD1 (5 bases). Germline V gives CDR1 KGHSH, CDR2 LQKENI. CDR3 length: 15 residues. Trimming cost V 4 bases and J 4 bases, with 14 bases left between them. The CDR3 loop reads CASSRSGPPYNEQFF. The CDR3 DNA sequence: TGTGCCAGCTCACGATCAGGGCCCCCTTACAATGAGCAGTTCTTC.

The chain employs TRBV10-3 and TRBJ2-7; 16 bases are shared with TRBD2. The CDR3 totals 16 residues. The J segment lost 2 bases and the V segment lost 6 bases, leaving 4 bases of the junction unmatched. Germline V gene sequence: CDR1 ENHRY, CDR2 SYGVKD. CDR3 sequence (DNA): TGTGCCATCAGCCCCGGGACTAGCGGGAGGGCCTACGAGCAGTACTTC. Translating it yields CAISPGTSGRAYEQYF.

This chain joins TRBV6-5 and TRBJ1-2; 9 nucleotides agree with TRBD1. Germline V gives CDR1 MNHEY, CDR2 SVGAGI. V trimming: 6 bases; J trimming: 8 bases; junction bases outside the gene matches: 4. This CDR3 contains 12 residues. The DNA of the CDR3 is TGTGCCAGCAGAGAGGGACAGGGCGGCTACACCTTC. It encodes CASREGQGGYTF.

This chain links TRBV5-8 with TRBJ1-1; D gene ambiguous. Trimming shortened V by 5 bases and J by 3 bases, and 8 bases separated the two germline ends. The germline gives CDR1 SGHTS, CDR2 YDEGEE. The CDR3 is 12 residues long. The CDR3 DNA is TGTGCCAGCAGTTCACAATACACTGAAGCTTTCTTT. Its protein is CASSSQYTEAFF.

The V call is TRBV29-1, the J call TRBJ1-2, with unresolved D. This CDR3 has 16 amino acids. Germline lookup yields CDR1 SQVTM and CDR2 ANQGSEA. Trimming removed 5 bases from V and 6 bases from J, with 25 bases in between. In DNA form, the CDR3 reads TGCAGCGTTAACTCCCTCCATAAACAGAAGTCCGATGGCTACACCTTC. Residues: CSVNSLHKQKSDGYTF.

The chain employs TRBV15 and TRBJ2-7; 9 nucleotides align to TRBD1. The CDR3 has 16 residues. The J segment lost 4 bases and the V segment lost 3 bases, leaving 10 bases of the junction unmatched. Germline V gives CDR1 LNHNV, CDR2 YYDKDF (reference sequence). The DNA for the CDR3 is TGTGCCACCAGCAGCGCTCCCGGGACAGGGTATTACGAGCAGTACTTC. This encodes CATSSAPGTGYYEQYF.

This clone occurred once. CDR3 DNA: TGTGCCATCAGTGTGGGGGGGGTCGACAATCAGCCCCAGCATTTT. Protein: CAISVGGVDNQPQHF. J is TRBJ1-5 and V is TRBV10-3; possibly TRBD1 for D (5 bases). The V end was cut by 4 bases, the J end by 3 bases, with 13 bases between. This CDR3 is built from 15 residues. Germline loops: CDR1 ENHRY, CDR2 SYGVKD.

This rearrangement joins TRBV28 to TRBJ2-3; weak D call: TRBD1 (5 bases). Trimming took 5 bases from V and 5 from J, leaving 8 bases between them. Germline CDR1 reads MDHEN; CDR2 reads SYDVKM. The CDR3 runs to 12 residues. The DNA for the CDR3 is TGTGCCAGCAGTCCACAGGTAGATACGCAGTATTTT. Protein: CASSPQVDTQYF. Full variable domain (remainder filled in from reference TRBV28 and TRBJ2-3): DVKVTQSSRYLVKRTGEKVFLECVQDMDHENMFWYRQDPGLGLRLIYFSYDVKMKEKGDIPEGYSVSREKKERFSLILESASTNQTSMYLCASSPQVDTQYFGPGTRLTVL.

The V gene is TRBV19, the J gene TRBJ2-3, with 7 bases lining up with TRBD1. The CDR3 consists of 15 residues. Trimming cost V 0 bases and J 4 bases; bases outside gene matches: 4. Germline V gene data show CDR1 as LNHDA and CDR2 as SQIVND (reference sequence). CDR3 residues: CASSIEHQGADTQYF. The CDR3 DNA reads TGTGCCAGTAGTATAGAACATCAGGGGGCAGATACGCAGTATTTT.

This chain connects TRBV19 to TRBJ2-1; tentative D call: TRBD1 (6 bases). Trimming removed 3 bases at V and 4 bases at J, with 13 bases between. Germline values: CDR1 LNHDA, CDR2 SQIVND (reference sequence). The CDR3 has 15 residues. For the CDR3, the DNA is TGTGCCAGTAGTATTGGTGGGGGCCCTTACAATGAGCAGTTCTTC. It translates to CASSIGGGPYNEQFF.

This chain links TRBV19 with TRBJ1-1, with a tentative D call TRBD1 (5 bases). The germline gives CDR1 LNHDA, CDR2 SQIVND (reference sequence). The V gene lost 6 bases and the J gene lost 5 bases, with 16 bases spanning the gap. The CDR3 has 14 residues. CDR3 residues: CASSPIVGGTEAFF. CDR3 in DNA: TGTGCCAGTAGCCCCATCGTCGGGGGAACTGAAGCTTTCTTT.

This chain links TRBV5-1 with TRBJ1-4; the match to TRBD1 covers 7 bases. With V trimmed by 0 bases and J by 6 bases, 2 bases remained unmatched. CDR3 length: 14 residues. Looked up from germline, CDR1 is SGHRS and CDR2 is YFSETQ. The DNA of the CDR3 is TGCGCCAGCAGCTTGGGACAGGGCCATGAAAAACTGTTTTTT. Its protein is CASSLGQGHEKLFF.

The sample holds one count of this clone. The chain employs TRBV4-2 and TRBJ2-2; 10 bases fit TRBD1. In germline, CDR1 is LGHNA, CDR2 YNFKEQ. CDR3 size: 15 residues. After removal of 6 bases from V and 6 bases from J, the junction contained 7 bases not matched to a gene. In DNA, the CDR3 is TGTGCCAGCAGGCCCGGGACAGGGGATGCCGGGGAGCTGTTTTTT. Translation gives CASRPGTGDAGELFF.

This clone was found once. This sequence joins TRBV6-5 and TRBJ1-4; TRBD1 might be the D (6 bases). This CDR3 has 15 amino acids. Germline CDR1 and CDR2: MNHEY and SVGAGI. The V end lost 6 bases, the J end lost 7 bases, and 18 bases lay between the germline ends. CDR3 region: CASSALGGGGEKLFF. The DNA of the CDR3 is TGTGCCAGCAGCGCTCTCGGTGGGGGCGGTGAAAAACTGTTTTTT.

J is TRBJ1-5 and V is TRBV9, with no clear D. Trimming stripped 3 bases from V and 0 bases from J, with 10 bases between. Germline V gives CDR1 SGDLS, CDR2 YYNGEE. CDR3 length: 15 amino acids. The CDR3 is CASSAVQDSNQPQHF. The DNA of the CDR3 is TGTGCCAGCAGCGCAGTGCAGGATAGCAATCAGCCCCAGCATTTT. Looking up the rest from reference TRBV9 and TRBJ1-5 gives the full variable domain: DSGVTQTPKHLITATGQRVTLRCSPRSGDLSVYWYQQSLDQGLQFLIQYYNGEERAKGNILERFSAQQFPDLHSELNLSSLELGDSALYFCASSAVQDSNQPQHFGDGTRLSIL.